Listed here are 32 T cell receptor beta chains from one sample, sequenced in a study of OX40 agonist ivuxolimab in advanced cancers. Measured with immunoSEQ multiplex PCR; TCRdb has only the in-frame clones, and not every one. The sample lists 35,000 to 40,000 clones, 65% to 90% occurring once. The sample was CD4+ or CD8+ T cells sorted from blood, taken in a trial of the OX40 agonist ivuxolimab. These receptors all stem from an adult with an advanced solid tumor such as melanoma, head and neck, liver or kidney cancer.

The V call is TRBV18, the J call TRBJ2-1; D uncertain. The ends were cut back, 0 bases at V and 2 bases at J, with 11 bases in the middle. Germline-derived CDR1 and CDR2 are KGHSH and LQKENI. This CDR3 has 16 amino acids. CDR3 coding DNA: TGTGCCAGCTCACCACCGGTGGTTCACGCCTACAATGAGCAGTTCTTC. It encodes CASSPPVVHAYNEQFF. Using reference TRBV18 and TRBJ2-1 for the parts outside the CDR3, the full variable domain is NAGVMQNPRHLVRRRGQEARLRCSPMKGHSHVYWYRQLPEEGLKFMVYLQKENIIDESGMPKERFSAEFPKEGPSILRIQQVVRGDSAAYFCASSPPVVHAYNEQFFGPGTRLTVL.

The V call is TRBV9, the J call TRBJ2-5; weak D call: TRBD2 (6 bases). This CDR3 spans 15 amino acids. The V gene's germline CDR1 is SGDLS and CDR2 YYNGEE. V lost 7 bases, J lost 5 bases, and 21 bases lay in between. The CDR3 loop reads CASALGPGRGETQYF. DNA of the CDR3: TGTGCCAGCGCCTTGGGCCCTGGGCGGGGCGAGACCCAGTACTTC.

The chain is built from TRBV4-3 and TRBJ1-2; D might be TRBD1 (5 bases). This CDR3 has 18 residues. Trimming stripped 0 bases from V and 3 bases from J, with 20 bases between. CDR1 is LGHNA, CDR2 YSLEER, per germline. CDR3 loop: CASSQDWATAHGDYGYTF. CDR3 DNA sequence: TGCGCCAGCAGCCAAGATTGGGCGACAGCCCACGGGGACTATGGCTACACCTTC.

The chain recombines TRBV6-5 with TRBJ1-2; 9 bases map to TRBD1. This CDR3 contains 14 residues. J gave up 8 bases and V 6 bases, and 10 bases lay outside the gene matches. Germline V gene data show CDR1 as MNHEY and CDR2 as SVGAGI. CDR3 bases: TGTGCCAGCAGACCTACAGGGGGCTTAGGCGGCTACACCTTC. Protein product: CASRPTGGLGGYTF.

The chain links TRBV7-2 to TRBJ2-1, with 10 bases matching TRBD2. CDR1 and CDR2 (germline): SGHTA, FQGNSA. CDR3 length: 12 residues. Losses at the gene ends were 3 bases for V and 13 bases for J; bases not matched to a gene: 3. The DNA of the CDR3 is TGTGCCAGCAGCTTGCTAGCGGGGGCTCAGTTCTTC. This encodes CASSLLAGAQFF.

The V gene is TRBV9, the J gene TRBJ2-1, with D perhaps matching TRBD2 (6 bases). CDR1 and CDR2 (germline): SGDLS, YYNGEE. V was trimmed by 4 bases and J by 8 bases, leaving 19 bases between them. This CDR3 contains 15 residues. In DNA form, the CDR3 reads TGTGCCAGCAGCCTCTGGGGGGACCTCGTCCATGAGCAGTTCTTC. It specifies CASSLWGDLVHEQFF. The variable domain in full, with the rest retrieved from reference TRBV9 and TRBJ2-1, is DSGVTQTPKHLITATGQRVTLRCSPRSGDLSVYWYQQSLDQGLQFLIQYYNGEERAKGNILERFSAQQFPDLHSELNLSSLELGDSALYFCASSLWGDLVHEQFFGPGTRLTVL.

This sequence joins TRBV6-1 and TRBJ1-4; tentatively, D is TRBD1 (5 bases). CDR1 and CDR2 (germline): MNHNS, SASEGT. This CDR3 has 16 amino acids. The ends were cut back, 2 bases at V and 6 bases at J, with 16 bases in the middle. DNA of the CDR3: TGTGCCAGCAGTGAAATGAACGGGGTGGGGGATGAAAAACTGTTTTTT. Translating gives CASSEMNGVGDEKLFF.

The chain uses TRBV5-1 and TRBJ1-1, with 8 bases lining up with TRBD1. The germline CDR1 and CDR2 sequences are SGHRS and YFSETQ. This CDR3 comprises 15 residues. Trimming took 3 bases from V and 2 from J; bases not matched to a gene: 6. The CDR3 is CASSWSGQANTEAFF. Written as DNA, the CDR3 is TGCGCCAGCAGCTGGTCGGGACAGGCAAACACTGAAGCTTTCTTT.

This clone came up a few times. The V and J genes are TRBV19 and TRBJ2-6; no reliable D call. The V gene lost 10 bases and the J gene lost 0 bases, with 13 bases spanning the gap. The CDR3 covers 15 residues. The V gene's germline CDR1 is LNHDA and CDR2 SQIVND (reference sequence). This chain's CDR3 is CATSLEVSGANVLTF. Here the CDR3 DNA reads TGTGCCACCTCCCTTGAGGTCTCTGGGGCCAACGTCCTGACTTTC. The full variable domain, completed using reference TRBV19 and TRBJ2-6, is DGGITQSPKYLFRKEGQNVTLSCEQNLNHDAMYWYRQDPGQGLRLIYYSQIVNDFQKGDIAEGYSVSREKKESFPLTVTSAQKNPTAFYLCATSLEVSGANVLTFGAGSRLTVL.

The chain couples TRBV5-4 to TRBJ2-3, with 14 positions matching TRBD2. The germline V gene has CDR1 SGHNT and CDR2 YYREEE (reference sequence). J was trimmed by 5 bases and V by 4 bases; bases with no gene match: 6. The CDR3 is made up of 16 amino acids. CDR3 sequence reads: CASSNGLAGGLDTQYF. The CDR3 nucleotides read TGTGCCAGCAGCAACGGACTAGCGGGGGGTTTAGATACGCAGTATTTT. The whole variable domain, filled in from reference TRBV5-4 and TRBJ2-3, reads ETGVTQSPTHLIKTRGQQVTLRCSSQSGHNTVSWYQQALGQGPQFIFQYYREEENGRGNFPPRFSGLQFPNYSSELNVNALELDDSALYLCASSNGLAGGLDTQYFGPGTRLTVL.

The rearrangement links TRBV4-3 to TRBJ2-5; 8 nucleotides align to TRBD2. CDR3 size: 16 residues. With V trimmed by 1 base and J by 7 bases, 11 bases remained unmatched. CDR1 is LGHNA, CDR2 YSLEER, per germline. Here the CDR3 DNA reads TGCGCCAGCAGCCAAGTACTAGCGGCCGAGGGGTCGACCCAGTACTTC. This codes for CASSQVLAAEGSTQYF.

This chain joins TRBV5-1 and TRBJ2-7, with TRBD2 identical over 9 bases. The CDR3 is 17 amino acids. V trimming: 0 bases; J trimming: 0 bases; junction bases outside the gene matches: 7. From germline, CDR1 is SGHRS and CDR2 YFSETQ. In DNA form, the CDR3 reads TGCGCCAGCAGCTTGGCCCCGGCGGGGGGGCCCTCCTACGAGCAGTACTTC. Its protein is CASSLAPAGGPSYEQYF.

This clone was seen more than once but under ten times. The chain combines TRBV27 with TRBJ1-5; no clear D. CDR1 is MNHEY and CDR2 is SMNVEV in the germline V gene (reference sequence). CDR3 length equals 17 residues. V lost 6 bases and J lost 2, with 20 bases in between. CDR3 DNA: TGTGCCAGCAGCCCCAGGTCGAGGGTGTGGGGCAATCAGCCCCAGCATTTT. Translating gives CASSPRSRVWGNQPQHF.

This chain's CDR3 is CASSLGARGSGTDTQYF. Here the CDR3 DNA reads TGTGCCAGCAGCTTAGGGGCCCGGGGATCTGGCACAGATACGCAGTATTTT. The chain recombines TRBV7-2 with TRBJ2-3, with TRBD2 as a possible D gene (5 bases). Germline CDR1 SGHTA, CDR2 FQGNSA. V shed 1 base and J shed 1 base, with 15 bases lying between them. The CDR3 runs 17 residues.

The CDR3 is CAAKRGFNSPLHF. DNA for the CDR3: TGTGCCGCAAAGAGGGGTTTCAATTCACCCCTCCACTTT. The chain links TRBV30 to TRBJ1-6, with D possibly matching TRBD1 (5 bases). Looked up from germline, CDR1 is GTSNPN and CDR2 is SVGIG (reference sequence). CDR3 length: 13 residues. V was clipped by 8 bases and J by 7 bases, with 15 bases between them.

The rearrangement joins TRBV9 to TRBJ2-5, with D possibly being TRBD1 or TRBD2 (7 bases each). V dropped 4 bases and J dropped 2 bases, with 12 bases sitting between them. Germline V gene data show CDR1 as SGDLS and CDR2 as YYNGEE. The CDR3 has 14 residues. The CDR3, as DNA: TGTGCCAGCAGCTCAGGGGGGGGTCAAGAGACCCAGTACTTC. It encodes CASSSGGGQETQYF.

The chain joins TRBV5-5 to TRBJ1-2; TRBD1 is a possible D gene (6 bases). Germline CDR1 reads SGHKS; CDR2 reads YYEKEE (reference sequence). This CDR3 is built from 16 residues. V lost 0 bases, J lost 3 bases, and 15 bases lay in between. In DNA form, the CDR3 reads TGTGCCAGCAGCTTGGCCGGCCGGAGGGGGGACTATGGCTACACCTTC. Translation: CASSLAGRRGDYGYTF.

The chain is built from TRBV5-1 and TRBJ2-5; D may be TRBD1 (6 bases). The CDR3 loop spans 14 amino acids. The germline V gene encodes CDR1 SGHRS and CDR2 YFSETQ. Trimming removed 0 bases at V and 1 base at J, with 7 bases between. The CDR3 coding sequence is TGCGCCAGCAGCTTGGGAGGGGGCCAAGAGACCCAGTACTTC. It yields the protein CASSLGGGQETQYF. Filled out from reference TRBV5-1 and TRBJ2-5, the complete variable domain reads KAGVTQTPRYLIKTRGQQVTLSCSPISGHRSVSWYQQTPGQGLQFLFEYFSETQRNKGNFPGRFSGRQFSNSRSEMNVSTLELGDSALYLCASSLGGGQETQYFGPGTRLLVL.

The CDR3 region has the DNA TGTGCCAGCAGTCAGTCCGGGACCAGGACACCCCTCCACTTT. Its translation: CASSQSGTRTPLHF. The genes are TRBV6-6 and TRBJ1-6, with D perhaps TRBD1 (5 bases). The CDR3 spans 14 residues. Germline CDR1 and CDR2: MNHNY and SVGAGI (reference sequence). V was clipped by 5 bases and J by 11 bases, with 16 bases between them.

The V call is TRBV7-9, the J call TRBJ2-5, with 10 bases lining up with TRBD2. Germline V gene sequence: CDR1 SEHNR, CDR2 FQNEAQ (reference sequence). V lost 5 bases to trimming and J lost 0 bases; unmatched junction nucleotides: 3. This CDR3 has 15 amino acids. The CDR3 sequence is CASSLSGGNQETQYF. The CDR3 DNA is TGTGCCAGCAGCCTTAGCGGGGGGAACCAAGAGACCCAGTACTTC.

This chain uses TRBV10-3 with TRBJ2-3, with a tentative D call TRBD2 (6 bases). The germline V and J ends were trimmed by 6 bases and 6 bases, with 19 bases remaining between them. CDR3 length: 15 residues. Germline CDR1 reads ENHRY; CDR2 reads SYGVKD. This CDR3 is CAISGANRDLDTQYF. The CDR3 DNA reads as TGTGCCATCAGCGGGGCTAACCGGGACTTGGATACGCAGTATTTT.

The J gene is TRBJ2-3, the V gene TRBV4-3; 9 bases align to TRBD2. Germline CDR1 LGHNA, CDR2 YSLEER. This CDR3 has 16 residues. V shed 2 bases, J shed 2 bases, and the junction held 5 bases outside the gene matches. DNA for the CDR3: TGCGCCAGCAGCCAATTCCTAGCGGGGACCACAGATACGCAGTATTTT. It translates to CASSQFLAGTTDTQYF.

V is TRBV2 and J is TRBJ1-6; no firm D call. This CDR3 has 13 amino acids. V was clipped by 8 bases and J by 11 bases, with 16 bases between them. Germline assignment: CDR1 SNHLY and CDR2 FYNNEI. The CDR3 DNA follows: TGTGCCAGCGGCTTTGATGGGTTAACACCCCTCCACTTT. Its protein product is CASGFDGLTPLHF.

The chain joins TRBV6-5 to TRBJ1-2; tentative D call: TRBD1 (5 bases). The ends were cut back, 5 bases at V and 6 bases at J, with 13 bases in the middle. Germline loops: CDR1 MNHEY, CDR2 SVGAGI. The CDR3 is 13 residues long. The chain's CDR3 is CASSDGRADGYTF. The CDR3 DNA reads as TGTGCCAGCAGTGATGGCAGGGCGGATGGCTACACCTTC.

This chain links TRBV7-3 with TRBJ1-6; D unresolved. The V gene lost 1 base and the J gene lost 7 bases, with 5 bases spanning the gap. The CDR3 spans 13 residues. CDR1 is SGHTA and CDR2 is FQGTGA in the germline V gene. The CDR3 DNA is TGTGCCAGCAGCTTAATGATGAATTCACCCCTCCACTTT. Its protein is CASSLMMNSPLHF.

This chain connects TRBV4-3 to TRBJ2-6; D call uncertain. Germline assignment: CDR1 LGHNA and CDR2 YSLEER. The CDR3 length is 16 residues. V lost 4 bases and J lost 1, with 11 bases in between. The CDR3 coding sequence is TGCGCCAGCAGCCGGACCCAAAGTTCTGGGGCCAACGTCCTGACTTTC. Protein sequence: CASSRTQSSGANVLTF.

The chain couples TRBV18 to TRBJ1-1; D is ambiguous. The CDR3 consists of 13 residues. Germline-derived CDR1 and CDR2 are KGHSH and LQKENI. Trimming removed 4 bases at V and 0 bases at J, with 6 bases between. CDR3 coding DNA: TGTGCCAGCTCACTTCACATGAACACTGAAGCTTTCTTT. It specifies CASSLHMNTEAFF.

About this clone: At one boundary the junction diverges from the germline segment, which might be a read error. This rearrangement joins TRBV5-3 to TRBJ1-3; D unclear. TRBV5-3 is an ORF, with its function uncertain. CDR3 size: 15 residues. In nucleotides, the CDR3 is TGTGCCAGCAGCTTCACGGGAGCTTCTGGAAACACCATATATTTT. Residues: CASSFTGASGNTIYF.

The chain combines TRBV4-2 with TRBJ2-2; no definite D call. V dropped 1 base and J dropped 5 bases, with 2 bases sitting between them. Germline CDR1 is LGHNA and CDR2 is YNFKEQ. The CDR3 is made up of 12 amino acids. The CDR3 spells CASSQATGELFF. The CDR3 nucleotides read TGTGCCAGCAGCCAAGCAACCGGGGAGCTGTTTTTT.

The chain uses TRBV10-3 and TRBJ2-1, with TRBD1 identical over 12 bases. Trimming removed 3 bases from V and 7 bases from J; junction bases left unmatched: 4. CDR1 ENHRY and CDR2 SYGVKD come from the germline V gene. The CDR3 is 15 residues long. CDR3 coding DNA: TGTGCCATCAGTGACCCGGGACAGGGGGCGAATGAGCAGTTCTTC. Protein sequence: CAISDPGQGANEQFF.

The V call is TRBV11-3, the J call TRBJ2-1; 7 bases line up with TRBD1. Per the germline V gene, CDR1 is SGHNT and CDR2 is YENEEA. This CDR3 is 15 amino acids long. Trimming at V came to 5 bases and at J to 9 bases, leaving 13 bases not matched to a gene. CDR3 amino acids: CASSPVPTGKVEQFF. The CDR3 DNA sequence: TGTGCCAGCAGCCCAGTCCCGACAGGGAAAGTTGAGCAGTTCTTC.

V is TRBV5-4 and J is TRBJ2-5, with D possibly TRBD1 on 8 matching bases. Trimming stripped 4 bases from V and 2 bases from J, with 12 bases between. This CDR3 has 14 amino acids. Per germline, CDR1 SGHNT and CDR2 YYREEE (reference sequence). Here the CDR3 reads CASSRGDRQETQYF. The CDR3 region has the DNA TGTGCCAGCAGCCGGGGGGACAGGCAAGAGACCCAGTACTTC.